The next 15 T cell receptor beta chains were all read from a single sample in a study of blood T cell repertoires in COVID-19. Using immunoSEQ multiplex PCR, the repertoire was profiled, and TCRdb retains in-frame clones only, with some absent. The data hold under 60,000 clones, with approximately 80% observed a single time. The sample comprised peripheral blood. These receptors all come from a human donor with active or convalescent COVID-19. The donor label of this sample is uncertain.

The chain recombines TRBV7-8 with TRBJ2-1, with a weak D call TRBD2 (7 bases). The CDR3 length is 15 residues. Germline CDR1 is SGHVS and CDR2 is FQNEAQ. V lost 3 bases, J lost 4 bases, and 13 bases lay in between. The CDR3 region is CASSLGGTSYNEQFF. CDR3 coding DNA: TGTGCCAGCAGCTTGGGAGGGACAAGTTACAATGAGCAGTTCTTC. The variable domain in full, completed from reference TRBV7-8 and TRBJ2-1, reads GAGVSQSPRYKVAKRGQDVALRCDPISGHVSLFWYQQALGQGPEFLTYFQNEAQLDKSGLPSDRFFAERPEGSVSTLKIQRTQQEDSAVYLCASSLGGTSYNEQFFGPGTRLTVL.

The genes are TRBV19 and TRBJ2-1, with D unresolved. The CDR3 loop spans 17 amino acids. Trimming removed 3 bases from V and 0 bases from J, with 15 bases in between. CDR1 and CDR2 (germline): LNHDA, SQIVND (reference sequence). The DNA for the CDR3 is TGTGCCAGTAGTATCATCCCCAGTCTAGGCTCCTACAATGAGCAGTTCTTC. Protein sequence: CASSIIPSLGSYNEQFF. Complete variable domain (other parts from reference TRBV19 and TRBJ2-1): DGGITQSPKYLFRKEGQNVTLSCEQNLNHDAMYWYRQDPGQGLRLIYYSQIVNDFQKGDIAEGYSVSREKKESFPLTVTSAQKNPTAFYLCASSIIPSLGSYNEQFFGPGTRLTVL.

CDR3 sequence (DNA): TGTGCCAGCAGTCCGCGGACAGGGGCGTATGGCTACACCTTC. Its protein is CASSPRTGAYGYTF. The V gene is TRBV27, the J gene TRBJ1-2; 9 nucleotides line up with TRBD1. The CDR3 loop spans 14 amino acids. V trimming: 5 bases; J trimming: 5 bases; junction bases outside the gene matches: 6. The V gene's germline CDR1 is MNHEY and CDR2 SMNVEV (reference sequence).

The rearrangement links TRBV6-6 to TRBJ2-3; 15 bases are a match to TRBD2. The CDR3 runs 21 residues. CDR1 MNHNY and CDR2 SVGAGI come from the germline V gene (reference sequence). The ends lost 5 bases at V and 0 bases at J; junction bases unmatched: 15. This CDR3 reads CASSQGTSGRRGVLSTDTQYF. The CDR3, as DNA: TGTGCCAGCAGTCAGGGGACTAGCGGGAGGAGGGGGGTCCTTAGCACAGATACGCAGTATTTT.

The rearrangement uses TRBV28 and TRBJ2-6, with D tentatively TRBD1 (8 bases). Germline V gene data show CDR1 as MDHEN and CDR2 as SYDVKM. The CDR3 loop spans 17 amino acids. V lost 6 bases to trimming and J lost 3 bases, with 18 bases between them. DNA of the CDR3: TGTGCCAGCAGGCAGGGGGCTAGCGGAGTTGGGGCCAACGTCCTGACTTTC. Its protein is CASRQGASGVGANVLTF.

The chain has TRBV5-6 and TRBJ2-3; the match to TRBD2 covers 8 bases. The CDR3 runs 17 residues. The germline V gene has CDR1 SGHDT and CDR2 YYEEEE. The junction had 10 bases not matched to a gene; V was cut back by 4 bases and J by 0 bases. The CDR3 nucleotides are TGTGCCAGCAGCCGGGGGACTAGGGGGGCTAGCACAGATACGCAGTATTTT. Its protein product is CASSRGTRGASTDTQYF.

The chain links TRBV7-8 to TRBJ1-2, with TRBD1 matching over 7 bases. From germline, CDR1 is SGHVS and CDR2 FQNEAQ. The CDR3 has 13 amino acids. With V trimmed by 1 base and J by 11 bases, 7 bases remained unmatched. The chain's CDR3 is CASSLEQGRPYTF. Written as DNA, the CDR3 is TGTGCCAGCAGCTTAGAACAGGGGCGCCCTTACACCTTC.

This sequence joins TRBV6-5 and TRBJ1-1; unclear D gene. Per the germline V gene, CDR1 is MNHEY and CDR2 is SVGAGI. The V end was cut by 6 bases, the J end by 8 bases, with 10 bases between. The length of the CDR3 is 11 residues. The DNA of the CDR3 is TGTGCCAGCAGCTTAGACGGGGAAGCTTTCTTT. As protein: CASSLDGEAFF.

The chain recombines TRBV6-4 with TRBJ1-1, with TRBD1 identical over 9 bases. The length of the CDR3 is 14 residues. CDR1 and CDR2 from the germline V gene are MRHNA and SNTAGT. With V trimmed by 6 bases and J by 8 bases, 10 bases remained unmatched. The CDR3 DNA is TGTGCCAGCAGGGAATTTATGGGACAGGGCGAAGCTTTCTTT. Protein: CASREFMGQGEAFF.

V and J are TRBV7-9 and TRBJ2-1; 11 nucleotides match TRBD1. CDR1 SEHNR and CDR2 FQNEAQ come from the germline V gene (reference sequence). V shed 5 bases and J 7 bases; nucleotides not matched to a gene: 7. CDR3 length: 15 amino acids. This chain's CDR3 is CASSQGQGAGNEQFF. CDR3 in DNA: TGTGCCAGCAGCCAAGGACAGGGGGCAGGGAATGAGCAGTTCTTC.

This rearrangement joins TRBV29-1 to TRBJ2-5; no reliable D call. The germline V gene has CDR1 SQVTM and CDR2 ANQGSEA. The CDR3 is 10 residues long. V lost 7 bases to trimming and J lost 5 bases, with 8 bases between them. CDR3 sequence: CSASGETQYF. DNA of the CDR3: TGCAGCGCGTCCGGGGAGACCCAGTACTTC. Full variable domain (remainder filled in from reference TRBV29-1 and TRBJ2-5): SAVISQKPSRDICQRGTSLTIQCQVDSQVTMMFWYRQQPGQSLTLIATANQGSEATYESGFVIDKFPISRPNLTFSTLTVSNMSPEDSSIYLCSASGETQYFGPGTRLLVL.

The J gene is TRBJ1-2, the V gene TRBV18; 9 bases align to TRBD1. V trimming: 0 bases; J trimming: 6 bases; junction bases outside the gene matches: 14. The V gene's germline CDR1 is KGHSH and CDR2 LQKENI. The CDR3 totals 18 residues. CDR3 nucleotides: TGTGCCAGCTCACCACCACTGGGGACAGGGAGGGGAATCGATGGCTACACCTTC. Translation: CASSPPLGTGRGIDGYTF.

This clone was counted a single time. The V gene is TRBV11-3, the J gene TRBJ2-7; D possibly corresponds to TRBD2 (6 bases). CDR1 is SGHNT, CDR2 YENEEA, per germline. This CDR3 comprises 12 residues. V lost 5 bases and J 7 bases, leaving 12 bases between the germline ends. In nucleotides, the CDR3 is TGTGCCAGCAGCCCCCGGGACTTGGAGCAGTACTTC. Amino acids: CASSPRDLEQYF.

The chain employs TRBV2 and TRBJ1-4; no clear D gene. The CDR3 extends over 11 amino acids. Deletions cut 7 bases from V and 7 bases from J, with 7 bases between. Germline V gene data show CDR1 as SNHLY and CDR2 as FYNNEI. CDR3 sequence: CASMEGEKLFF. CDR3 in DNA: TGTGCCAGCATGGAGGGTGAAAAACTGTTTTTT.

The rearrangement joins TRBV9 to TRBJ1-4; 8 bases agree with TRBD1. There are 16 residues in the CDR3. Germline V lookup: CDR1 SGDLS, CDR2 YYNGEE. Trimming removed 3 bases from V and 1 base from J; junction bases left unmatched: 5. CDR3 nucleotide sequence: TGTGCCAGCAGCGAACAGGGGGGAGGAACTAATGAAAAACTGTTTTTT. This sequence encodes CASSEQGGGTNEKLFF. The full variable domain, completed using reference TRBV9 and TRBJ1-4, is DSGVTQTPKHLITATGQRVTLRCSPRSGDLSVYWYQQSLDQGLQFLIQYYNGEERAKGNILERFSAQQFPDLHSELNLSSLELGDSALYFCASSEQGGGTNEKLFFGSGTQLSVL.